One TCR beta chain is described in this entry. These data belong to a study of shared clonotypes between healthy human individuals. The germline gives CDR1 SGDLS, CDR2 YYNGEE. V shed 3 bases and J shed 10 bases, with 29 bases lying between them. This CDR3 region has 18 residues. Generated by immunoSEQ multiplex PCR, the TCRdb table keeps only in-frame clones and is missing some. The data show around 2.3 million clones, 90% to 97% seen once. V usage is TRBV9 and J usage is TRBJ2-1; D is possibly TRBD1 or TRBD2 (5 bases each). The receptor was derived from a man aged 18-30 years in good health. Sequenced material: naive CD4+ T cells sorted from blood. Subset of the sample: CD45RA+ positively selected. CDR3 DNA sequence: TGTGCCAGCAGCGCCCAATTAACCCGGGACCGTCCCTTGGGGGAGCAGTTCTTC. It encodes CASSAQLTRDRPLGEQFF.